These 32 T cell receptor beta chains were all obtained from the same sample, sequenced in a study of cytomegalovirus exposure and HLA in healthy donors. Method: immunoSEQ multiplex PCR; TCRdb's copy keeps in-frame clones and lacks some. Here the sample spans around 300,000 clones, 65% to 90% being singletons. The sequenced sample was PBMCs. The receptor source for this set is a woman under 30 in good health and CMV-seronegative.

This clone was recorded once. This chain joins TRBV5-4 and TRBJ1-2; 9 nucleotides line up with TRBD1. The CDR3 covers 14 residues. Unmatched junction bases numbered 4, after V lost 1 base and J lost 6 bases. Germline CDR1 is SGHNT and CDR2 is YYREEE (reference sequence). CDR3 sequence reads: CASSLTGGFNGYTF. The DNA for the CDR3 is TGTGCCAGCAGCTTGACAGGGGGCTTCAATGGCTACACCTTC. Drawing the rest from reference TRBV5-4 and TRBJ1-2, the complete variable domain is ETGVTQSPTHLIKTRGQQVTLRCSSQSGHNTVSWYQQALGQGPQFIFQYYREEENGRGNFPPRFSGLQFPNYSSELNVNALELDDSALYLCASSLTGGFNGYTFGSGTRLTVV.

This chain joins TRBV18 and TRBJ2-7, with 7 bases fitting TRBD1. The V gene's germline CDR1 is KGHSH and CDR2 LQKENI. The V gene end was trimmed by 6 bases and the J gene end by 5 bases; junction bases not matched to a gene: 13. This CDR3 has 15 residues. Written as DNA, the CDR3 is TGTGCCAGCTCGCCGAGGGGGCTGGGCAACAACGAGCAGTACTTC. Amino acids: CASSPRGLGNNEQYF.

The rearrangement links TRBV27 to TRBJ2-7, with 7 positions matching TRBD1. The CDR3 loop spans 16 amino acids. After removal of 0 bases from V and 2 bases from J, the junction contained 7 bases not matched to a gene. CDR1 is MNHEY and CDR2 is SMNVEV in the germline V gene (reference sequence). The CDR3 DNA reads TGTGCCAGCAGTTTATCCGGACAGGTTACAACCTACGAGCAGTACTTC. It is translated as CASSLSGQVTTYEQYF.

V usage is TRBV6-6 and J usage is TRBJ2-7, with D maybe TRBD2 (5 bases). Between the trimmed V and J ends, which lost 0 bases and 4 bases, there was a span of 7 bases. This CDR3 comprises 13 residues. Germline V gene data show CDR1 as MNHNY and CDR2 as SVGAGI (reference sequence). CDR3 coding DNA: TGTGCCAGCAGTTACTCTAGCGTATACGAGCAGTACTTC. Protein: CASSYSSVYEQYF.

The V gene is TRBV5-4, the J gene TRBJ2-5; TRBD2 matches at 11 bases. Germline V CDR1 and CDR2: SGHNT, YYREEE (reference sequence). CDR3 length: 16 residues. V shed 3 bases and J 4 bases; nucleotides not matched to a gene: 8. The CDR3 bases are TGTGCCAGCAGCTCCCCCCAACTAGCGGGAGCAGAGACCCAGTACTTC. The encoded protein is CASSSPQLAGAETQYF. The full variable domain, with the rest looked up from reference TRBV5-4 and TRBJ2-5, is ETGVTQSPTHLIKTRGQQVTLRCSSQSGHNTVSWYQQALGQGPQFIFQYYREEENGRGNFPPRFSGLQFPNYSSELNVNALELDDSALYLCASSSPQLAGAETQYFGPGTRLLVL.

The V and J genes are TRBV5-1 and TRBJ2-1; 8 bases agree with TRBD2. V lost 0 bases to trimming and J lost 9 bases; unmatched junction nucleotides: 11. In germline, CDR1 is SGHRS, CDR2 YFSETQ. The CDR3 sequence is 16 residues long. CDR3 sequence: CASSLDASGSQGEQFF. The DNA for the CDR3 is TGCGCCAGCAGCTTGGACGCCAGCGGGAGTCAGGGTGAGCAGTTCTTC.

This sequence joins TRBV4-3 and TRBJ2-3; 11 bases align to TRBD2. Germline V gives CDR1 LGHNA, CDR2 YSLEER. The ends lost 3 bases at V and 4 bases at J; junction bases unmatched: 6. The CDR3 sequence is 16 residues long. The CDR3 here is CASSHGSGGASDTQYF. Here the CDR3 DNA reads TGCGCCAGCAGCCACGGTAGCGGGGGGGCGTCAGATACGCAGTATTTT.

The chain is built from TRBV18 and TRBJ2-7; TRBD2 aligns across 8 bases. This CDR3 contains 13 residues. Trimming at V came to 8 bases and at J to 7 bases, leaving 10 bases not matched to a gene. CDR1 KGHSH and CDR2 LQKENI come from the germline V gene. Written as DNA, the CDR3 is TGTGCCAGCGCCTCAGGTGCGGGAGGTGAGCAGTACTTC. As protein: CASASGAGGEQYF.

V and J are TRBV28 and TRBJ1-1; 7 bases line up with TRBD1. The V gene's germline CDR1 is MDHEN and CDR2 SYDVKM. This CDR3 has 13 amino acids. Unmatched junction bases numbered 4, after V lost 5 bases and J lost 4 bases. The CDR3 reads CASSNTGATEAFF. DNA for the CDR3: TGTGCCAGCAGTAATACAGGGGCCACTGAAGCTTTCTTT.

The chain uses TRBV4-3 and TRBJ1-3; TRBD1 aligns across 7 bases. The ends lost 2 bases at V and 0 bases at J; junction bases unmatched: 10. This CDR3 has 18 residues. CDR1 is LGHNA and CDR2 is YSLEER in the germline V gene. The DNA of the CDR3 is TGCGCCAGCAGCCAACCCCCTTACCGGGACAGCTCTGGAAACACCATATATTTT. Amino acid sequence: CASSQPPYRDSSGNTIYF.

This sequence joins TRBV29-1 and TRBJ2-1; 7 bases are a match to TRBD1. This CDR3 has 14 amino acids. Germline assignment: CDR1 SQVTM and CDR2 ANQGSEA. J gave up 3 bases and V 4 bases, and 6 bases lay outside the gene matches. CDR3 sequence: CSVVGQLYYNEQFF. The CDR3 coding sequence is TGCAGCGTTGTGGGACAGTTGTACTACAATGAGCAGTTCTTC.

The chain links TRBV15 to TRBJ1-4, with 7 bases fitting TRBD1. The CDR3 extends over 16 amino acids. Trimming at V came to 0 bases and at J to 9 bases, leaving 10 bases not matched to a gene. Germline loops: CDR1 LNHNV, CDR2 YYDKDF (reference sequence). This chain's CDR3 is CATSREPGGTSQKLFF. The CDR3, as DNA: TGTGCCACCAGCAGAGAACCAGGGGGAACGTCCCAAAAACTGTTTTTT.

The J gene is TRBJ2-6, the V gene TRBV27; the D gene is possibly TRBD2 (5 bases). There are 18 residues in the CDR3. Per the germline V gene, CDR1 is MNHEY and CDR2 is SMNVEV (reference sequence). V dropped 5 bases and J dropped 8 bases, with 25 bases sitting between them. The CDR3 region has the DNA TGTGCCAGCAGTGCCTCAGTCAGGACCTTCCCGGGATCCAACGTCCTGACTTTC. Its protein product is CASSASVRTFPGSNVLTF.

The chain recombines TRBV19 with TRBJ2-7; TRBD1 aligns across 8 bases. The CDR3 is 14 residues long. V lost 5 bases and J lost 5; bases outside the gene matches: 8. Germline V lookup: CDR1 LNHDA, CDR2 SQIVND (reference sequence). The CDR3 protein is CASSAPGQVHEQYF. The CDR3 DNA follows: TGTGCCAGTAGTGCCCCGGGACAGGTGCACGAGCAGTACTTC. Together with reference TRBV19 and TRBJ2-7, the CDR3 gives the full variable domain: DGGITQSPKYLFRKEGQNVTLSCEQNLNHDAMYWYRQDPGQGLRLIYYSQIVNDFQKGDIAEGYSVSREKKESFPLTVTSAQKNPTAFYLCASSAPGQVHEQYFGPGTRLTVT.

V and J are TRBV25-1 and TRBJ2-7, with a tentative D call TRBD2 (5 bases). V was trimmed by 3 bases and J by 0 bases, leaving 12 bases between them. Germline V lookup: CDR1 MGHDK, CDR2 SYGVNS. The CDR3 is 15 amino acids. DNA of the CDR3: TGTGCCAGCAGTGATAGAGGGCAGAGCTCCTACGAGCAGTACTTC. It is translated as CASSDRGQSSYEQYF.

In its sample, this clone was seen once. The chain is built from TRBV2 and TRBJ1-6, with a possible D match to TRBD1 (6 bases). V was cut by 7 bases and J by 7 bases, with 11 bases left in between. The CDR3 length is 13 residues. In germline, CDR1 is SNHLY, CDR2 FYNNEI. CDR3 nucleotides: TGTGCCAGCACCCAAAGGGGGAATTCACCCCTCCACTTT. Translated: CASTQRGNSPLHF. The entire variable domain, with the rest obtained from reference TRBV2 and TRBJ1-6, is as follows: EPEVTQTPSHQVTQMGQEVILRCVPISNHLYFYWYRQILGQKVEFLVSFYNNEISEKSEIFDDQFSVERPDGSNFTLKIRSTKLEDSAMYFCASTQRGNSPLHFGNGTRLTVT.

V usage is TRBV6-5 and J usage is TRBJ2-2; D is ambiguous. Germline V gene data show CDR1 as MNHEY and CDR2 as SVGAGI. V was trimmed by 4 bases and J by 4 bases, leaving 7 bases between them. The CDR3 covers 13 residues. The CDR3 sequence is CASSWASTGELFF. For the CDR3, the DNA is TGTGCCAGCAGTTGGGCGAGCACCGGGGAGCTGTTTTTT.

V is TRBV14 and J is TRBJ2-6; D is uncertain. Germline V gene sequence: CDR1 SGHDN, CDR2 FVKESK. CDR3 size: 15 residues. The V gene lost 4 bases and the J gene lost 0 bases, with 7 bases spanning the gap. The CDR3: CASSPASSGANVLTF. The CDR3 region has the DNA TGTGCCAGCAGCCCCGCGAGCTCTGGGGCCAACGTCCTGACTTTC.

The gene calls are TRBV6-1 and TRBJ1-5, with D uncertain. V gave up 7 bases and J gave up 7 bases, with 14 bases separating them. Germline V gene sequence: CDR1 MNHNS, CDR2 SASEGT. This CDR3 comprises 13 residues. CDR3 sequence reads: CASMQSLKQPQHF. CDR3 sequence (DNA): TGTGCCAGCATGCAGTCTTTGAAGCAGCCCCAGCATTTT.

J is TRBJ1-5 and V is TRBV6-6; TRBD1 agrees at 9 bases. The CDR3 runs to 16 residues. V was clipped by 5 bases and J by 0 bases; unmatched bases: 5. Looked up from germline, CDR1 is MNHNY and CDR2 is SVGAGI (reference sequence). CDR3 sequence: CASSTTGGSSNQPQHF. DNA for the CDR3: TGTGCCAGCAGTACGACAGGGGGGAGTAGCAATCAGCCCCAGCATTTT.

This chain joins TRBV13 and TRBJ1-5; 10 bases are shared with TRBD1. CDR1 and CDR2 (germline): PRHDT, FYEKMQ (reference sequence). The CDR3 runs 15 residues. Trimming at V came to 5 bases and at J to 4 bases, leaving 5 bases not matched to a gene. This CDR3 reads CASSDRTGGNQPQHF. Written as DNA, the CDR3 is TGTGCCAGCAGCGACCGGACAGGGGGTAATCAGCCCCAGCATTTT.

V usage is TRBV19 and J usage is TRBJ1-2; tentatively, D is TRBD1 (5 bases). The CDR3 length is 14 residues. CDR1 and CDR2 (germline): LNHDA, SQIVND (reference sequence). V lost 2 bases and J lost 5, with 12 bases in between. This CDR3 reads CASSIRARVYGYTF. The DNA for the CDR3 is TGTGCCAGTAGTATAAGGGCCAGGGTTTATGGCTACACCTTC.

The rearrangement uses TRBV11-3 and TRBJ2-1, with 10 bases aligning to TRBD2. The CDR3 covers 16 residues. Germline CDR1 SGHNT, CDR2 YENEEA. V lost 4 bases to trimming and J lost 4 bases; unmatched junction nucleotides: 7. The DNA of the CDR3 is TGTGCCAGCAGCTCTCGAGAAGCGGGAGGGTACAATGAGCAGTTCTTC. The encoded protein is CASSSREAGGYNEQFF.

This sequence joins TRBV7-2 and TRBJ2-7; 12 positions agree with TRBD2. CDR3 length: 14 amino acids. Trimming took 1 base from V and 5 from J; bases not matched to a gene: 0. Germline values: CDR1 SGHTA, CDR2 FQGNSA. The CDR3 loop reads CASSLGTSGDEQYF. CDR3 in DNA: TGTGCCAGCAGCTTAGGGACTAGCGGGGACGAGCAGTACTTC.

The chain links TRBV29-1 to TRBJ2-1; TRBD2 aligns across 15 bases. Per the germline V gene, CDR1 is SQVTM and CDR2 is ANQGSEA. V dropped 3 bases and J dropped 1; count of bases not matched to a gene: 7. The CDR3 spans 18 residues. CDR3 nucleotides: TGCAGCGTTGAGGGGGGACTAGCGGGAGGAGTATCCTACAATGAGCAGTTCTTC. Translated, it gives CSVEGGLAGGVSYNEQFF.

The chain joins TRBV5-1 to TRBJ2-7; the match to TRBD1 covers 9 bases. The CDR3 consists of 14 residues. V trimming: 1 base; J trimming: 2 bases; junction bases outside the gene matches: 1. The V gene's germline CDR1 is SGHRS and CDR2 YFSETQ. The CDR3 DNA sequence: TGCGCCAGCAGCTTGAACAGGGGGCCCTACGAGCAGTACTTC. This encodes CASSLNRGPYEQYF.

The chain uses TRBV7-2 and TRBJ1-4; TRBD1 agrees at 8 bases. J lost 2 bases, V lost 7 bases, and 3 bases had no gene match. The germline V gene has CDR1 SGHTA and CDR2 FQGNSA. CDR3 length equals 14 residues. CDR3 DNA sequence: TGTGCCAGCACCCGACAGGGGACTAATGAAAAACTGTTTTTT. This translates into CASTRQGTNEKLFF.

V usage is TRBV5-1 and J usage is TRBJ1-4; the D gene is possibly TRBD1 (5 bases). Germline CDR1 and CDR2: SGHRS and YFSETQ. The V gene lost 0 bases and the J gene lost 8 bases, with 17 bases spanning the gap. CDR3 length: 16 amino acids. The CDR3 coding sequence is TGCGCCAGCAGCTTGGTTCCGGGACTCTGGGGAGAAAAACTGTTTTTT. Translated: CASSLVPGLWGEKLFF.

The chain carries TRBV30 and TRBJ2-5; 8 nucleotides line up with TRBD1. V lost 0 bases to trimming and J lost 5 bases; unmatched junction nucleotides: 8. Germline-derived CDR1 and CDR2 are GTSNPN and SVGIG (reference sequence). This CDR3 has 15 amino acids. This CDR3 is CAWSVLDRDVETQYF. The CDR3 nucleotides read TGTGCCTGGAGTGTACTGGACAGGGATGTGGAGACCCAGTACTTC.

This clone was observed a single time. J is TRBJ1-1 and V is TRBV9; the match to TRBD1 covers 7 bases. Germline values: CDR1 SGDLS, CDR2 YYNGEE. Losses at the gene ends were 3 bases for V and 9 bases for J; bases not matched to a gene: 8. The CDR3 contains 13 residues. For the CDR3, the DNA is TGTGCCAGCAGCGACCCTAGGACAGGAAAAGCTTTCTTT. Translating gives CASSDPRTGKAFF.

The table lists this clone with a few counts. The CDR3 loop reads CALRGNTF. CDR3 nucleotide sequence: TGTGCCCTCAGGGGGAACACCTTC. The chain couples TRBV30 to TRBJ1-2; 7 nucleotides align to TRBD1. The CDR3 is 8 amino acids. Germline CDR1 reads GTSNPN; CDR2 reads SVGIG (reference sequence). Unmatched junction bases numbered 3, after V lost 8 bases and J lost 12 bases. The whole variable domain, remainder taken from reference TRBV30 and TRBJ1-2, is SQTIHQWPATLVQPVGSPLSLECTVEGTSNPNLYWYRQAAGRGLQLLFYSVGIGQISSEVPQNLSASRPQDRQFILSSKKLLLSDSGFYLCALRGNTFGSGTRLTVV.

The chain combines TRBV7-3 with TRBJ2-1, with TRBD2 matching over 8 bases. The J segment lost 5 bases and the V segment lost 0 bases, leaving 0 bases of the junction unmatched. Germline V gene data show CDR1 as SGHTA and CDR2 as FQGTGA. The CDR3 is 14 amino acids. CDR3 amino acids: CASSLTAGDNEQFF. The CDR3 region has the DNA TGTGCCAGCAGCTTAACAGCGGGAGACAATGAGCAGTTCTTC.